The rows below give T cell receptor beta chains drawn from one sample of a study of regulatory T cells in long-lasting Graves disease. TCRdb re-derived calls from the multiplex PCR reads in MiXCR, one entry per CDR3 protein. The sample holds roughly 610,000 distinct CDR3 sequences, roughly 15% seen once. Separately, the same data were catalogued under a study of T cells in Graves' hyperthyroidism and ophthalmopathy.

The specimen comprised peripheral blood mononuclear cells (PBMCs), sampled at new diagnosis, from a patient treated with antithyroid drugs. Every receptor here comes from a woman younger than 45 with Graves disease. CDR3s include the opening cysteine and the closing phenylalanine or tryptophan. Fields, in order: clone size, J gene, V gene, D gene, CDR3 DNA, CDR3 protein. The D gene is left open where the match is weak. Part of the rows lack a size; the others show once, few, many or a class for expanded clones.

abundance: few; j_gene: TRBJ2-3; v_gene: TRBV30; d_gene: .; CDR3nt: TGTGCCTCTCTGACGGTCGATTACACAGATACGCAGTATTTT; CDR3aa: CASLTVDYTDTQYF
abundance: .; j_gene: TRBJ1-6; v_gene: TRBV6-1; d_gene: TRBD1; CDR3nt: TGTGCCAGCAGTGAGAGGGACAGGGGAGCATCCCTCCACTTT; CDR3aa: CASSERDRGASLHF
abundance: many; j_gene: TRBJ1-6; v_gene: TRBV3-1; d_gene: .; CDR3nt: TGTGCCAGCAGCCACCTCAGGGGTAGTTCACCCCTCCACTTT; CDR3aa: CASSHLRGSSPLHF
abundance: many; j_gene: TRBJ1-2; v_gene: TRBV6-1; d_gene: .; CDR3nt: TGTGCCAGCAGTGAAAGATACCCCGCCTCTAACTATGGCTACACCTTC; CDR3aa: CASSERYPASNYGYTF
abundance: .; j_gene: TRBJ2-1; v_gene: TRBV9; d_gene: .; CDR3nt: TGTGCCAGCAGCGTAGAGGGTAGCGTCTCCTACAATGAGCAGTTCTTC; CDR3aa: CASSVEGSVSYNEQFF
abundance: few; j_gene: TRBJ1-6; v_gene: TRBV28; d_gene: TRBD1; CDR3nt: TGTGCCAGCAGTTTACTATACAGGGGGGATTCACCCCTCCACTTT; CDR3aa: CASSLLYRGDSPLHF
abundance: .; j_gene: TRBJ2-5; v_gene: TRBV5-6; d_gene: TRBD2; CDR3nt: TGTGCCAGCAGGTCTGCCCGACTAGCGGCATACCAAGAGACCCAGTACTTC; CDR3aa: CASRSARLAAYQETQYF
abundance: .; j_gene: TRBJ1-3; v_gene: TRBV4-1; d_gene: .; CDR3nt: TGCGCCAGCAGCCGTGGGGAGGCCAGTTCTGGAAACACCATATATTTT; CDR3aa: CASSRGEASSGNTIYF
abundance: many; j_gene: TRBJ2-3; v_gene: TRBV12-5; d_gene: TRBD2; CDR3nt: TGTGCTAGTGGTTTGCTACTGACTAGCGGGATACCAGATACGCAGTATTTT; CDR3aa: CASGLLLTSGIPDTQYF
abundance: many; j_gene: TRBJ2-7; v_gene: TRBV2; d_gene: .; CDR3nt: TGTGCCAGCAGTACGCAGTCCTACGAGCAGTACTTC; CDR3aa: CASSTQSYEQYF
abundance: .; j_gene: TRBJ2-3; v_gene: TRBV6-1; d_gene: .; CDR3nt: TGTGCCAGTAAGGGGGGCATAGACACAGATACGCAGTATTTT; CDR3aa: CASKGGIDTDTQYF
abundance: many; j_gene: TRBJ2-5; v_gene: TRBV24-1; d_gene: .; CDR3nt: TGTGCCACCAGTGACCGGTTGGGGCGAGAGACCCAGTACTTC; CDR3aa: CATSDRLGRETQYF
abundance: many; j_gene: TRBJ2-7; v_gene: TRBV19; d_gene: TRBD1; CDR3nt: TGTGCCAGTAGTATAGGGTGGGACAGATCCTACGAGCAGTACTTC; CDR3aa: CASSIGWDRSYEQYF
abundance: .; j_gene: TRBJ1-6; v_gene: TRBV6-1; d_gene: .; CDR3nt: TGTGCCAGCAAGTATAAAGACGACTCCTATAATTCACCCCTCCACTTT; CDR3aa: CASKYKDDSYNSPLHF
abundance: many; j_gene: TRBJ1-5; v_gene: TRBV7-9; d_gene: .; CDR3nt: TGTGCCAGCAGTCCGCCCGGGGTGCGGGGTCAGCCCCAGCATTTT; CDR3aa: CASSPPGVRGQPQHF
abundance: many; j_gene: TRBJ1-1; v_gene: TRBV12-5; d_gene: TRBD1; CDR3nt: TGTGCTAGTGGTATGGGACAGGGCGTGAACACTGAAGCTTTCTTT; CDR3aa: CASGMGQGVNTEAFF
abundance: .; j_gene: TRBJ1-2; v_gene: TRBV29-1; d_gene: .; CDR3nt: TGCAGCCTCTGGTCGGCTAACTATGGCTACACCTTC; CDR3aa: CSLWSANYGYTF
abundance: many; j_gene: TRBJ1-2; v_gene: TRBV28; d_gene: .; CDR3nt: TGTGCCAGCAGCCCCTCCCCCTATGGCTACACCTTC; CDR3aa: CASSPSPYGYTF
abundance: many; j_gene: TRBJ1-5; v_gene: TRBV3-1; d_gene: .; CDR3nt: TGTGCCAGCAGCCAGACCGACAGGCCCCATGAGCCCCAGCATTTT; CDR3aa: CASSQTDRPHEPQHF
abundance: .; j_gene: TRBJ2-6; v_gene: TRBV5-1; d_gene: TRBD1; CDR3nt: TGCGCCAGCAGCACAGGGGCAGTAACTGGGGCCAACGTCCTGACTTTC; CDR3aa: CASSTGAVTGANVLTF
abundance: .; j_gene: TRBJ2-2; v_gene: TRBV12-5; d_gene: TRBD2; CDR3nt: TGTGCTAGTGGTTTTTTCAGCGGGGGGAACACCGGGGAGCTGTTTTTT; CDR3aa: CASGFFSGGNTGELFF
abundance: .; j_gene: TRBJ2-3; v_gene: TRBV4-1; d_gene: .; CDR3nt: TGCGCCAGCAGCCAAGGGCAGAGTGTTTGGGATACGCAGTATTTT; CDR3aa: CASSQGQSVWDTQYF